This T cell receptor (beta chain) was profiled in a study of blood T cell repertoires in COVID-19. Study overall: Some COVID-19 samples were acute and others convalescent; all came from the United States, Italy and Spain. The cDNA or gDNA used as material had been derived from T cells, B-cell-depleted T cells, or PBMCs.

Measured with immunoSEQ multiplex PCR; TCRdb has only the in-frame clones, and not every one. The table records roughly 100,000 clones, 75% to 85% of them present only once. Germline V lookup: CDR1 MNHEY, CDR2 SMNVEV (reference sequence). The CDR3 length is 12 residues. V was cut by 5 bases and J by 8 bases, with 12 bases left in between. This chain links TRBV27 with TRBJ1-2, with TRBD1 as a possible D gene (6 bases). The sequence came from an elderly man with COVID-19, enrolled during active disease. The sequenced sample was peripheral blood. The CDR3 sequence is CASSGYREGYTF. In nucleotides, the CDR3 is TGTGCCAGCAGTGGATACAGGGAGGGCTACACCTTC.